Presented here are 17 T cell receptor beta chains from one specimen sequenced in a study of T cell clonotyping in hematopoietic cell transplantation. Produced via immunoSEQ multiplex PCR; TCRdb's table is partial and in-frame only. Of roughly 42,000 clones in the sample, roughly 92% are singletons; the top ten hold approximately 0.8%. Sequencing was done on a sample of peripheral blood mononuclear cells. These receptor sequences come from a woman aged 45-65 years in good health. Some clones in this sample may be carry-over from other donors' samples.

J is TRBJ1-2 and V is TRBV7-2; D is unclear. The V and J ends lost 4 bases and 5 bases respectively, with 17 bases between them. The CDR3 runs 15 residues. Germline CDR1 and CDR2: SGHTA and FQGNSA. The DNA for the CDR3 is TGTGCCAGCAGCTCATCAGCCTTTAATACGTATGGCTACACCTTC. Protein product: CASSSSAFNTYGYTF.

The chain couples TRBV6-4 to TRBJ1-5; the D is unclear. The length of the CDR3 is 17 residues. Deletions cut 2 bases from V and 10 bases from J, with 24 bases between. Germline CDR1 and CDR2: MRHNA and SNTAGT. The CDR3 spells CASSDPPTWGGDKPQHF. The CDR3 nucleotides read TGTGCCAGCAGTGACCCTCCGACGTGGGGTGGGGATAAACCCCAGCATTTT.

In this sample, this clone turned up once. This chain uses TRBV5-1 with TRBJ2-5; a weak D match, TRBD2 (7 bases). Germline V lookup: CDR1 SGHRS, CDR2 YFSETQ. V lost 0 bases and J lost 2, with 14 bases in between. The CDR3 sequence is 16 residues long. CDR3 loop: CASSLAGGGGQETQYF. DNA for the CDR3: TGCGCCAGCAGCTTGGCGGGGGGCGGCGGGCAAGAGACCCAGTACTTC.

This rearrangement joins TRBV19 to TRBJ1-4; unclear D gene. V lost 5 bases, J lost 8 bases, and 12 bases lay in between. The CDR3 has 13 residues. In germline, CDR1 is LNHDA, CDR2 SQIVND (reference sequence). As DNA, the CDR3 is TGTGCCAGTAGTCCCCGGGAACGCGAAAAACTGTTTTTT. Protein product: CASSPREREKLFF.

A single count supports this clone. The V and J genes are TRBV25-1 and TRBJ2-5; a possible D gene is TRBD2 (6 bases). The germline gives CDR1 MGHDK, CDR2 SYGVNS. The CDR3 runs 14 residues. The V end lost 5 bases, the J end lost 5 bases, and 15 bases lay between the germline ends. The CDR3: CASSIPLRGETQYF. The CDR3 DNA reads TGTGCCAGCAGTATACCCCTCCGGGGGGAGACCCAGTACTTC.

V is TRBV7-2 and J is TRBJ1-6; D gene unclear. The CDR3 totals 14 residues. The germline V and J ends were trimmed by 5 bases and 7 bases, with 12 bases remaining between them. Germline values: CDR1 SGHTA, CDR2 FQGNSA. CDR3 in DNA: TGTGCCAGCAGCCTCCTTGGACGAAATTCACCCCTCCACTTT. It is translated as CASSLLGRNSPLHF.

This chain connects TRBV6-5 to TRBJ2-7, with 10 bases lining up with TRBD1. CDR3 length: 15 residues. The V gene end was trimmed by 6 bases and the J gene end by 4 bases; junction bases not matched to a gene: 9. Germline CDR1 is MNHEY and CDR2 is SVGAGI. This chain's CDR3 is CASRGLGQGRYEQYF. The CDR3 region has the DNA TGTGCCAGCAGGGGGCTGGGACAGGGGAGGTACGAGCAGTACTTC.

The V gene is TRBV4-3, the J gene TRBJ2-1; D gene ambiguous. The CDR3 runs to 14 residues. CDR1 is LGHNA, CDR2 YSLEER, per germline. V lost 0 bases, J lost 6 bases, and 9 bases lay in between. The CDR3 sequence is CASSQDRFPNEQFF. DNA for the CDR3: TGCGCCAGCAGCCAAGATCGGTTCCCCAATGAGCAGTTCTTC.

In DNA form, the CDR3 reads TGTGCCAGCAGTTTTGTCTCGGAGTCATATGGCTACACCTTC. This translates into CASSFVSESYGYTF. V gene TRBV6-5 combines with J gene TRBJ1-2; D unclear. Germline CDR1 is MNHEY and CDR2 is SVGAGI. This CDR3 contains 14 residues. With 4 bases removed from V and 5 bases from J, the gap between germline ends came to 14 bases.

V is TRBV7-2 and J is TRBJ2-3; 7 nucleotides match TRBD2. Germline V gene lookup returns CDR1 SGHTA and CDR2 FQGNSA. The CDR3 has 15 amino acids. V trimming: 5 bases; J trimming: 5 bases; junction bases outside the gene matches: 10. In DNA, the CDR3 is TGTGCCAGCAGCCCGGGGGGAGGGTACGGAGATACGCAGTATTTT. Translation gives CASSPGGGYGDTQYF.

V gene TRBV7-9 combines with J gene TRBJ2-7; D call uncertain. In germline, CDR1 is SEHNR, CDR2 FQNEAQ (reference sequence). The CDR3 loop spans 14 amino acids. The ends were cut back, 3 bases at V and 1 base at J, with 10 bases in the middle. This CDR3 reads CASSFGPTSYEQYF. The CDR3 bases are TGTGCCAGCAGCTTCGGTCCCACTTCCTACGAGCAGTACTTC.

The chain combines TRBV28 with TRBJ1-1; TRBD1 matches at 9 bases. V shed 6 bases and J 11 bases; nucleotides not matched to a gene: 13. The germline V gene has CDR1 MDHEN and CDR2 SYDVKM. The CDR3 runs 14 residues. The CDR3 here is CASRQNGDRAAAFF. The DNA of the CDR3 is TGTGCCAGCAGACAAAATGGGGACAGGGCCGCGGCTTTCTTT.

The chain recombines TRBV2 with TRBJ1-2; 8 bases fit TRBD1. Per germline, CDR1 SNHLY and CDR2 FYNNEI. The CDR3 runs to 14 residues. After removal of 6 bases from V and 3 bases from J, the junction contained 6 bases not matched to a gene. CDR3 nucleotides: TGTGCCAGCAGGTGGGACAGGTCGGACTATGGCTACACCTTC. Protein sequence: CASRWDRSDYGYTF.

This clone came up once. The chain couples TRBV9 to TRBJ1-6; D is undetermined. This CDR3 is built from 17 residues. Germline-derived CDR1 and CDR2 are SGDLS and YYNGEE. The V and J ends lost 4 bases and 7 bases respectively, with 21 bases between them. CDR3: CASSPSAGTLWNSPLHF. DNA for the CDR3: TGTGCCAGCAGCCCCTCGGCAGGAACCCTGTGGAATTCACCCCTCCACTTT.

This chain links TRBV19 with TRBJ1-5; D possibly corresponds to TRBD1 (5 bases). Germline CDR1 is LNHDA and CDR2 is SQIVND (reference sequence). V was cut by 8 bases and J by 1 base, with 6 bases left in between. The CDR3 totals 12 residues. The CDR3: CASRQSNQPQHF. The CDR3 DNA follows: TGTGCCAGTCGACAGAGCAATCAGCCCCAGCATTTT.

The chain recombines TRBV4-2 with TRBJ2-1, with 10 bases lining up with TRBD2. CDR1 is LGHNA and CDR2 is YNFKEQ in the germline V gene. This CDR3 comprises 16 residues. The ends lost 0 bases at V and 7 bases at J; junction bases unmatched: 6. CDR3 nucleotides: TGTGCCAGCAGCCAAGACTTAGCGGGGGGCAGGAATGAGCAGTTCTTC. As protein: CASSQDLAGGRNEQFF.

The V gene is TRBV19, the J gene TRBJ1-1; D call uncertain. This CDR3 contains 13 residues. The germline V and J ends were trimmed by 3 bases and 2 bases, with 7 bases remaining between them. Germline V lookup: CDR1 LNHDA, CDR2 SQIVND (reference sequence). The CDR3 DNA sequence: TGTGCCAGTAGTATTGTGGTCAACACTGAAGCTTTCTTT. It codes for CASSIVVNTEAFF. The full variable domain, rest sourced from reference TRBV19 and TRBJ1-1, is DGGITQSPKYLFRKEGQNVTLSCEQNLNHDAMYWYRQDPGQGLRLIYYSQIVNDFQKGDIAEGYSVSREKKESFPLTVTSAQKNPTAFYLCASSIVVNTEAFFGQGTRLTVV.